This T cell receptor beta chain came from a study of blood T cells in healthy people across ages. Study-wide results and caveats: Among T cells, TCR beta diversity per million cells dropped roughly linearly as age rose. TCR beta diversity was tightly associated with the proportion of naive T cells.

This CDR3 is built from 14 residues. Between the trimmed V and J ends, which lost 0 bases and 5 bases, there was a span of 8 bases. The germline gives CDR1 LGHNA, CDR2 YNFKEQ. Regarding this clonotype: Antigen specificity is unknown.

A second PCR, run for roughly 7 to 12 cycles, used a sample-barcoded 5' primer plus a J-beta primer mix. Each cDNA was tagged by a template-switch adaptor containing 12 random nucleotides. All samples yielded 3 million or more CDR3-containing paired-end reads. In TCRdb, the 5' RACE reads were re-called with MiXCR into one record per CDR3 protein. There are roughly 1.9 million distinct CDR3 sequences in the sample; about two fifths occur only once, and roughly 23% lies in the top ten. The sequence derives from a human donor in good health. The chain employs TRBV4-2 and TRBJ2-1; a possible D gene is TRBD1 (5 bases). The sample was blood. The CDR3, as DNA: TGTGCCAGCAGCCAAGAGGGGCTGGACAATGAGCAGTTCTTC. This sequence encodes CASSQEGLDNEQFF.